The 9 T cell receptor beta chains listed next were all sequenced from one sample in a study of T cell changes during pregnancy in multiple sclerosis. The protocol was immunoSEQ multiplex PCR, while the TCRdb copy is restricted to in-frame clones and leaves out a portion. The sample holds some 30,000 clones, around 91% seen once. The source was CD8+ T cells from peripheral blood mononuclear cells, collected after pregnancy. The receptors stem from a female donor with multiple sclerosis, enrolled in a pregnancy study.

This sequence joins TRBV5-6 and TRBJ2-2; 9 bases fit TRBD2. Germline V CDR1 and CDR2: SGHDT, YYEEEE. This CDR3 spans 18 amino acids. The V and J ends lost 3 bases and 4 bases, in that order; junction bases with no gene match: 13. This chain's CDR3 is CASSSGTSWRWGTGELFF. CDR3 bases: TGTGCCAGCAGCTCCGGGACTAGCTGGAGGTGGGGCACCGGGGAGCTGTTTTTT.

The gene calls are TRBV5-1 and TRBJ2-1, with D perhaps TRBD2 (5 bases). Per germline, CDR1 SGHRS and CDR2 YFSETQ. V was shortened by 4 bases and J by 6 bases, with 8 bases between the two germline ends. The CDR3 contains 12 residues. The CDR3: CASSLSGNEQFF. DNA of the CDR3: TGCGCCAGCAGCCTCAGCGGCAATGAGCAGTTCTTC.

This chain uses TRBV7-2 with TRBJ2-1; TRBD1 agrees at 10 bases. CDR3 length equals 18 residues. V lost 2 bases to trimming and J lost 2 bases; unmatched junction nucleotides: 9. The germline CDR1 and CDR2 sequences are SGHTA and FQGNSA. The CDR3 loop is CASSLTGTGDFAYNEQFF. CDR3 nucleotide sequence: TGTGCCAGCAGCTTAACGGGGACAGGGGACTTTGCCTACAATGAGCAGTTCTTC.

In this sample, this clone turned up once. The rearrangement links TRBV28 to TRBJ2-5, with 7 bases identical to TRBD2. The CDR3 loop spans 14 amino acids. The germline V gene encodes CDR1 MDHEN and CDR2 SYDVKM. Trimming at V came to 7 bases and at J to 5 bases, leaving 10 bases not matched to a gene. The CDR3 DNA is TGTGCCAGCACCCCGGGGGGTAAGGGGGAGACCCAGTACTTC. Translated, it gives CASTPGGKGETQYF. The full variable domain, completed using reference TRBV28 and TRBJ2-5, is DVKVTQSSRYLVKRTGEKVFLECVQDMDHENMFWYRQDPGLGLRLIYFSYDVKMKEKGDIPEGYSVSREKKERFSLILESASTNQTSMYLCASTPGGKGETQYFGPGTRLLVL.

This sequence joins TRBV7-2 and TRBJ2-1; weak D call: TRBD2 (6 bases). Trimming cost V 5 bases and J 2 bases, with 16 bases left between them. Germline CDR1 reads SGHTA; CDR2 reads FQGNSA. The CDR3 has 16 residues. The CDR3, as DNA: TGTGCCAGCAGCCCCTATGTGGGAGGCGCCTACAATGAGCAGTTCTTC. Translation gives CASSPYVGGAYNEQFF.

V gene TRBV5-4 combines with J gene TRBJ1-2; the D gene is possibly TRBD1 (5 bases). Germline values: CDR1 SGHNT, CDR2 YYREEE (reference sequence). There are 13 residues in the CDR3. Trimming removed 2 bases from V and 4 bases from J, with 9 bases in between. This CDR3 is CASSFRGSYGYTF. Here the CDR3 DNA reads TGTGCCAGCAGCTTTCGGGGGAGCTATGGCTACACCTTC.

The rearrangement links TRBV10-3 to TRBJ1-4, with D tentatively TRBD1 (6 bases). The CDR3 runs to 14 residues. CDR1 and CDR2 (germline): ENHRY, SYGVKD. V dropped 4 bases and J dropped 5 bases, with 11 bases sitting between them. The CDR3, as DNA: TGTGCCATCAGTGCGCAGGGGCGGAATGAAAAACTGTTTTTT. As protein: CAISAQGRNEKLFF.

The J gene is TRBJ2-1, the V gene TRBV7-9; 11 bases match TRBD2. Germline lookup yields CDR1 SEHNR and CDR2 FQNEAQ (reference sequence). V lost 6 bases and J lost 9; bases outside the gene matches: 10. The CDR3 covers 15 residues. The CDR3 protein is CASRKGLAVSLEQFF. For the CDR3, the DNA is TGTGCCAGCAGAAAGGGACTAGCGGTATCCCTTGAGCAGTTCTTC.

J is TRBJ2-1 and V is TRBV2; D is unclear. Germline CDR1 and CDR2: SNHLY and FYNNEI. The V and J ends lost 4 bases and 2 bases respectively, with 9 bases between them. This CDR3 is 14 amino acids long. CDR3 sequence (DNA): TGTGCCAGCAGTGTGAATGCGCCCTACAATGAGCAGTTCTTC. Translation gives CASSVNAPYNEQFF.